The 14 T cell receptor beta chains in this list originate from one sample, sequenced in a study of blood T cells in healthy people across ages. PCR was performed a second time for about 7 to 11 cycles using a sample-barcoded 5' primer and a J-beta primer mix. TCRdb re-analysed the 5' RACE reads in MiXCR, keeping a single row per CDR3 protein. This table has about 1.8 million distinct CDR3 sequences, just under 50% appearing once. The sequenced sample consisted of blood. The receptors stem from a woman aged 40 to 49 in good health.

The V and J genes are TRBV4-2 and TRBJ2-1; 9 nucleotides match TRBD2. Germline CDR1 and CDR2: LGHNA and YNFKEQ. The CDR3 extends over 18 amino acids. Trimming cost V 0 bases and J 8 bases; bases outside gene matches: 14. The CDR3 loop is CASSQDSLAGQTGDEQFF. DNA for the CDR3: TGTGCCAGCAGCCAAGATTCACTAGCGGGTCAAACGGGTGATGAGCAGTTCTTC.

This clonotype was seen only a few times. The chain carries TRBV12-3 or TRBV12-4 and TRBJ2-7; D possibly matches TRBD1 or TRBD2 (5 bases each). The V end was cut by 7 bases, the J end by 1 base, with 17 bases between. The CDR3 length is 15 residues. The CDR3 DNA is TGTGCCAGCACCCTCAGTGCAGGGACGTCCTACGAGCAGTACTTC. Protein sequence: CASTLSAGTSYEQYF.

This rearrangement joins TRBV6-1 to TRBJ1-2; the match to TRBD1 covers 9 bases. This CDR3 has 18 amino acids. CDR1 MNHNS and CDR2 SASEGT come from the germline V gene. With V trimmed by 6 bases and J by 4 bases, 18 bases remained unmatched. As DNA, the CDR3 is TGTGCCAGCAGCCCCTTAAGCCACACAGGGGGCTACGCCTATGGCTACACCTTC. Translation: CASSPLSHTGGYAYGYTF.

The rearrangement links TRBV20-1 to TRBJ2-5; D is perhaps TRBD2 (6 bases). Trimming took 1 base from V and 2 from J, leaving 17 bases between them. CDR3 length: 16 residues. Germline V lookup: CDR1 DFQATT, CDR2 SNEGSKA (reference sequence). For the CDR3, the DNA is TGCAGTGCTAGAGTAGGTGTCTCCGGGGGACAAGAGACCCAGTACTTC. This sequence encodes CSARVGVSGGQETQYF.

This chain uses TRBV6-2 or TRBV6-3 with TRBJ2-3, with D perhaps TRBD1 or TRBD2 (5 bases each). Germline V gene lookup returns CDR1 MNHEY and CDR2 SVGEGT. Deletions cut 4 bases from V and 2 bases from J, with 16 bases between. This CDR3 contains 16 residues. The CDR3 here is CASSLSGTSYTDTQYF. In DNA, the CDR3 is TGTGCCAGCAGTTTATCCGGGACCTCCTACACAGATACGCAGTATTTT.

This chain joins TRBV12-3 or TRBV12-4 and TRBJ2-1, with 10 bases identical to TRBD2. Unmatched junction bases numbered 8, after V lost 6 bases and J lost 6 bases. The CDR3 covers 15 residues. CDR3 coding DNA: TGTGCCAGCAGGCCCGGGAGCGGGGGGGCCAATGAGCAGTTCTTC. This sequence encodes CASRPGSGGANEQFF.

The chain recombines TRBV25-1 with TRBJ2-6; 7 nucleotides agree with TRBD1. The germline CDR1 and CDR2 sequences are MGHDK and SYGVNS. V gave up 2 bases and J gave up 0 bases; unmatched junction bases: 1. The CDR3 loop spans 16 amino acids. The CDR3 is CASSENRGSGANVLTF. For the CDR3, the DNA is TGTGCCAGCAGTGAAAACAGGGGCTCTGGGGCCAACGTCCTGACTTTC.

Only a few counts were recorded for this clonotype. CDR3 region: CASSPRAGLSTDTQYF. CDR3 bases: TGTGCCAGCAGCCCGCGCGCGGGACTAAGCACAGATACGCAGTATTTT. This chain connects TRBV11-1 to TRBJ2-3, with TRBD2 identical over 7 bases. The CDR3 spans 16 residues. V shed 5 bases, J shed 0 bases, and the junction held 8 bases outside the gene matches. Per germline, CDR1 SGHAT and CDR2 FQDESV (reference sequence).

This clonotype was recorded a few times. This chain connects TRBV2 to TRBJ1-2, with 7 bases aligning to TRBD1. Germline loops: CDR1 SNHLY, CDR2 FYNNEI. V lost 8 bases to trimming and J lost 8 bases; unmatched junction nucleotides: 8. The CDR3 is 12 residues long. This chain's CDR3 is CASDGTAGGYTF. The DNA for the CDR3 is TGTGCCAGCGACGGGACAGCGGGAGGCTACACCTTC.

This rearrangement joins TRBV13 to TRBJ2-4; D unclear. CDR3 length equals 16 residues. Trimming stripped 3 bases from V and 0 bases from J, with 12 bases between. Germline lookup yields CDR1 PRHDT and CDR2 FYEKMQ (reference sequence). The CDR3 is CASSFQARLAKNIQYF. In nucleotides, the CDR3 is TGTGCCAGCAGCTTTCAGGCTAGACTAGCCAAAAACATTCAGTACTTC.

V is TRBV15 and J is TRBJ2-5, with D maybe TRBD1 (6 bases). CDR1 and CDR2 from the germline V gene are LNHNV and YYDKDF (reference sequence). The germline V and J ends were trimmed by 0 bases and 5 bases, with 16 bases remaining between them. The CDR3 consists of 16 residues. The CDR3 spells CATSREGGTPWETQYF. As DNA, the CDR3 is TGTGCCACCAGCAGAGAGGGTGGGACACCCTGGGAGACCCAGTACTTC.

The chain carries TRBV7-2 and TRBJ2-3; D remains unclear. V was shortened by 6 bases and J by 2 bases, with 9 bases between the two germline ends. The germline CDR1 and CDR2 sequences are SGHTA and FQGNSA. CDR3 length: 13 residues. As DNA, the CDR3 is TGTGCCAGCAGGCCGTACTCCACAGATACGCAGTATTTT. Translated: CASRPYSTDTQYF.

The chain is built from TRBV6-2 or TRBV6-3 and TRBJ2-5; 7 bases fit TRBD1. TRBJ2-7 matches the DNA end more closely, so the J call is doubtful. The CDR3 has 14 amino acids. In germline, CDR1 is MNHEY, CDR2 SVGEGT. Here the CDR3 reads CASSNLRDSGEQYF. For the CDR3, the DNA is TGTGCCAGCAGTAACCTCCGGGACAGCGGCGAGCAGTACTTC.

This clonotype came up a few times. The chain joins TRBV6-1 to TRBJ2-3, with 10 bases aligning to TRBD2. J was trimmed by 6 bases and V by 4 bases; bases with no gene match: 10. The CDR3 is made up of 16 amino acids. Germline V gene lookup returns CDR1 MNHNS and CDR2 SASEGT. The CDR3 region is CASSGPLAGAGDTQYF. CDR3 sequence (DNA): TGTGCCAGCAGTGGACCCCTAGCGGGGGCCGGGGATACGCAGTATTTT.